This passage covers 15 T cell receptor beta chains from one sample sequenced in a study of T-cell memory formation after mild COVID-19. MiXCR, applied by TCRdb to the 5' RACE reads, yields one record per CDR3 protein. Of 300,000 to 350,000 distinct CDR3 sequences detected, roughly an eighth appear once; the ten largest clones hold 21%. Sequencing was done on a sample of PBMCs or a T cell subset sorted from them (not recorded which). Receptors originate from a man between 18 and 35 years old who had mild COVID-19 (a few samples of this study predate the infection). Cell type and time point are not known.

This clonotype occurred many times. The chain combines TRBV5-1 with TRBJ2-1; tentatively, D is TRBD2 (5 bases). The CDR3 covers 14 residues. V gave up 0 bases and J gave up 9 bases, with 13 bases separating them. CDR1 SGHRS and CDR2 YFSETQ come from the germline V gene. CDR3 sequence reads: CASSLGAGVFEQFF. In DNA, the CDR3 is TGCGCCAGCAGCTTGGGGGCCGGGGTCTTTGAGCAGTTCTTC. Supplemented by reference TRBV5-1 and TRBJ2-1, the full variable domain reads KAGVTQTPRYLIKTRGQQVTLSCSPISGHRSVSWYQQTPGQGLQFLFEYFSETQRNKGNFPGRFSGRQFSNSRSEMNVSTLELGDSALYLCASSLGAGVFEQFFGPGTRLTVL.

This clonotype was picked up many times. This rearrangement joins TRBV5-1 to TRBJ2-1, with 9 nucleotides matching TRBD2. This CDR3 is 14 amino acids long. The J segment lost 8 bases and the V segment lost 1 base, leaving 4 bases of the junction unmatched. Germline values: CDR1 SGHRS, CDR2 YFSETQ. CDR3 sequence (DNA): TGCGCCAGCAGCTTGCTAGCGGGGTACGATGAGCAGTTCTTC. This sequence encodes CASSLLAGYDEQFF.

This clonotype was found a few times. This chain joins TRBV7-2 and TRBJ2-1, with D uncertain. Germline V gene data show CDR1 as SGHTA and CDR2 as FQGNSA. Trimming cost V 0 bases and J 4 bases, with 7 bases left between them. There are 14 residues in the CDR3. CDR3 amino acids: CASSLAAKYNEQFF. In DNA, the CDR3 is TGTGCCAGCAGCTTAGCGGCAAAATACAATGAGCAGTTCTTC.

The sample holds a few counts of this clonotype. This chain connects TRBV4-2 to TRBJ1-1, with 8 bases fitting TRBD1. V was pared by 3 bases and J by 4 bases, with 4 bases of the junction left unmatched. CDR1 and CDR2 from the germline V gene are LGHNA and YNFKEQ. The CDR3 covers 14 residues. As DNA, the CDR3 is TGTGCCAGCAGCCAGACTACAGGGGGCACTGAAGCTTTCTTT. Protein product: CASSQTTGGTEAFF.

This clonotype was seen many times. The chain couples TRBV29-1 to TRBJ2-3; no firm D call. Trimming took off 7 bases at V and 0 bases at J, with 11 bases between the two ends. The CDR3 loop spans 13 amino acids. Germline V gene sequence: CDR1 SQVTM, CDR2 ANQGSEA. The CDR3 sequence: CSGGGVSTDTQYF. CDR3 nucleotide sequence: TGCAGCGGGGGTGGGGTGAGCACAGATACGCAGTATTTT.

The chain is built from TRBV6-5 and TRBJ1-2; tentatively, D is TRBD1 (5 bases). Trimming removed 8 bases from V and 4 bases from J, with 23 bases in between. Germline V CDR1 and CDR2: MNHEY, SVGAGI. This CDR3 has 16 residues. CDR3 bases: TGTGCCAGCTCCTTGGGGACCGCAAACGCTCTCTATGGCTACACCTTC. Amino acids: CASSLGTANALYGYTF.

This clonotype showed up many times. The chain joins TRBV19 to TRBJ2-7; D gene ambiguous. The CDR3 sequence is 15 residues long. CDR1 and CDR2 from the germline V gene are LNHDA and SQIVND (reference sequence). V lost 4 bases, J lost 6 bases, and 19 bases lay in between. DNA of the CDR3: TGTGCCAGTAGTAGAAAGGCGGTCGGGCTCCTCGAGCAGTACTTC. Translating gives CASSRKAVGLLEQYF.

In its sample, this clonotype was seen a few times. V is TRBV5-4 and J is TRBJ2-1, with TRBD1 as a possible D gene (5 bases). Germline V lookup: CDR1 SGHNT, CDR2 YYREEE (reference sequence). V lost 0 bases and J lost 0, with 7 bases in between. The CDR3 is 15 amino acids. For the CDR3, the DNA is TGTGCCAGCAGCTTGGACAGGAACTCCTACAATGAGCAGTTCTTC. As protein: CASSLDRNSYNEQFF.

This clonotype came up a few times. The chain couples TRBV7-9 to TRBJ2-5; 9 bases fit TRBD1. V dropped 5 bases and J dropped 4; count of bases not matched to a gene: 5. Germline assignment: CDR1 SEHNR and CDR2 FQNEAQ (reference sequence). CDR3 length: 14 amino acids. In DNA, the CDR3 is TGTGCCAGCAGCCTCGACAGGGGGATAGAGACCCAGTACTTC. This sequence encodes CASSLDRGIETQYF.

The V gene is TRBV4-1, the J gene TRBJ2-7; D is perhaps TRBD2 (6 bases). CDR3 length equals 14 residues. Germline V gives CDR1 MGHRA, CDR2 YSYEKL. V lost 1 base, J lost 3 bases, and 10 bases lay in between. In DNA form, the CDR3 reads TGCGCCAGCAGCCAAGGGGACTTATTCTACGAGCAGTACTTC. Its protein is CASSQGDLFYEQYF.

This clonotype was counted ten times or more. The gene calls are TRBV6-2 or TRBV6-3 and TRBJ2-1; D remains ambiguous. Trimming removed 0 bases from V and 4 bases from J, with 4 bases in between. From germline, CDR1 is MNHEY and CDR2 SVGEGT. The CDR3 has 13 amino acids. The CDR3 protein is CASSYSLYNEQFF. CDR3 DNA: TGTGCCAGCAGTTACTCCCTATACAATGAGCAGTTCTTC.

In DNA form, the CDR3 reads TGTGCCAGCAGCGTAGAGGTCGGGACGGGGGGGCACAATGAGCAGTTCTTC. It encodes CASSVEVGTGGHNEQFF. J is TRBJ2-1 and V is TRBV9, with 8 bases lining up with TRBD2. The CDR3 contains 17 residues. Germline CDR1 is SGDLS and CDR2 is YYNGEE. Trimming took 0 bases from V and 5 from J; bases not matched to a gene: 10. The full variable domain, completed using reference TRBV9 and TRBJ2-1, is DSGVTQTPKHLITATGQRVTLRCSPRSGDLSVYWYQQSLDQGLQFLIQYYNGEERAKGNILERFSAQQFPDLHSELNLSSLELGDSALYFCASSVEVGTGGHNEQFFGPGTRLTVL.

V usage is TRBV4-3 and J usage is TRBJ1-4; 10 nucleotides agree with TRBD1. This CDR3 region has 16 residues. Germline CDR1 reads LGHNA; CDR2 reads YSLEER. Losses at the gene ends were 0 bases for V and 8 bases for J; bases not matched to a gene: 6. CDR3 loop: CASSQDTGQGDEKLFF. The CDR3 DNA follows: TGCGCCAGCAGCCAAGACACCGGACAGGGGGACGAAAAACTGTTTTTT.

The chain couples TRBV7-9 to TRBJ1-3; D is uncertain. Germline assignment: CDR1 SEHNR and CDR2 FQNEAQ (reference sequence). CDR3 size: 15 residues. V lost 6 bases and J lost 3, with 15 bases in between. The CDR3: CASSLLGLSGNTIYF. CDR3 in DNA: TGTGCCAGCAGTTTACTCGGGCTAAGTGGAAACACCATATATTTT.

This clonotype turned up a few times. The CDR3: CSVASGGDEQYF. The CDR3 DNA reads TGCAGCGTTGCATCAGGGGGAGACGAGCAGTACTTC. The chain carries TRBV29-1 and TRBJ2-7; 7 positions agree with TRBD1. Germline V gene lookup returns CDR1 SQVTM and CDR2 ANQGSEA. V was clipped by 4 bases and J by 5 bases; unmatched bases: 5. The CDR3 sequence is 12 residues long.